This T cell receptor beta chain was documented in a study of neurological immune-mediated disorders. cDNA was made by 5'RACE with 10-nucleotide random UMIs. One entry per CDR3 protein, called by TCRdb with MiXCR from the 5' RACE reads. Of some 41,000 distinct CDR3 sequences detected, 2% to 3% appear once; the ten largest clones hold 10% to 15%. Germline CDR1 and CDR2: MGHDK and SYGVNS. The CDR3 is made up of 12 amino acids. The germline V and J ends were trimmed by 4 bases and 3 bases, with 5 bases remaining between them. At least ten counts were recorded for this clonotype. The antigen remains undetermined. Study outcomes and limitations: One related-CDR3 cluster, which may be a signature, held the repertoires of 18 of 34 multiple sclerosis patients after phylogenetic grouping.

Sequencing input: PBMCs. This clonotype originated in a man aged 25 to 45 with multiple sclerosis. The chain couples TRBV25-1 to TRBJ2-3; a possible D gene is TRBD2 (5 bases). The CDR3 sequence is CASSAGTDTQYF. For the CDR3, the DNA is TGTGCCAGCAGTGCGGGGACAGATACGCAGTATTTT.